Below are 10 T cell receptor beta chains sequenced from a single sample in a study of cytomegalovirus exposure and HLA in healthy donors. Primers: 60 Vbeta forward and 13 Jbeta reverse. The assay was immunoSEQ multiplex PCR, and TCRdb's table has in-frame clones only and misses some. Of 150,000 to 200,000 clones listed, 85% are singletons. Sequencing used PBMCs. Receptors originate from a man younger than 35 in good health and CMV-seropositive.

The V call is TRBV7-3, the J call TRBJ1-5; D remains ambiguous. Per the germline V gene, CDR1 is SGHTA and CDR2 is FQGTGA. CDR3 length equals 14 residues. V lost 5 bases, J lost 5 bases, and 13 bases lay in between. The CDR3 spells CASSPSPGDQPQHF. The CDR3 bases are TGTGCCAGCAGCCCCTCCCCCGGGGATCAGCCCCAGCATTTT.

The gene calls are TRBV6-1 and TRBJ1-6; TRBD1 is a possible D gene (5 bases). Germline V gene data show CDR1 as MNHNS and CDR2 as SASEGT. The CDR3 extends over 15 amino acids. V lost 2 bases, J lost 6 bases, and 11 bases lay in between. Written as DNA, the CDR3 is TGTGCCAGCAGTGAAAGTACAGGACCTAATTCACCCCTCCACTTT. It encodes CASSESTGPNSPLHF.

The rearrangement joins TRBV7-8 to TRBJ2-5; 7 nucleotides align to TRBD1. The length of the CDR3 is 13 residues. CDR1 and CDR2 from the germline V gene are SGHVS and FQNEAQ. V trimming: 5 bases; J trimming: 4 bases; junction bases outside the gene matches: 4. The CDR3 DNA follows: TGTGCCAGCAGCACTAACAGGGGAGAGACCCAGTACTTC. It is translated as CASSTNRGETQYF.

The chain has TRBV7-2 and TRBJ1-6; D perhaps matches TRBD1 (6 bases). Trimming removed 4 bases from V and 8 bases from J, with 18 bases in between. CDR1 is SGHTA, CDR2 FQGNSA, per germline. CDR3 length equals 16 residues. CDR3: CASSSLPMGADSPLHF. CDR3 DNA sequence: TGTGCCAGCAGCTCCCTCCCAATGGGGGCCGATTCACCCCTCCACTTT. Drawing the rest from reference TRBV7-2 and TRBJ1-6, the complete variable domain is GAGVSQSPSNKVTEKGKDVELRCDPISGHTALYWYRQSLGQGLEFLIYFQGNSAPDKSGLPSDRFSAERTGGSVSTLTIQRTQQEDSAVYLCASSSLPMGADSPLHFGNGTRLTVT.

The chain carries TRBV15 and TRBJ2-1, with D possibly TRBD2 on 5 matching bases. In germline, CDR1 is LNHNV, CDR2 YYDKDF (reference sequence). Trimming removed 9 bases from V and 5 bases from J, with 29 bases in between. This CDR3 is 18 amino acids long. The CDR3 protein is CATTRSPSRNQKNNEQFF. The CDR3 region has the DNA TGTGCCACTACTAGGAGTCCCAGCCGAAACCAGAAAAACAATGAGCAGTTCTTC. The full variable domain, its missing parts supplied by reference TRBV15 and TRBJ2-1, is DAMVIQNPRYQVTQFGKPVTLSCSQTLNHNVMYWYQQKSSQAPKLLFHYYDKDFNNEADTPDNFQSRRPNTSFCFLDIRSPGLGDTAMYLCATTRSPSRNQKNNEQFFGPGTRLTVL.

The chain couples TRBV5-6 to TRBJ1-1; D remains unclear. Trimming took 0 bases from V and 2 from J, leaving 11 bases between them. The CDR3 covers 15 residues. The germline V gene has CDR1 SGHDT and CDR2 YYEEEE. The CDR3, as DNA: TGTGCCAGCAGCTTGGGGGCCGATTTAAACACTGAAGCTTTCTTT. This codes for CASSLGADLNTEAFF.

V gene TRBV2 combines with J gene TRBJ1-6, with 7 nucleotides matching TRBD1. This CDR3 has 14 amino acids. J gave up 7 bases and V 6 bases, and 6 bases lay outside the gene matches. CDR1 is SNHLY, CDR2 FYNNEI, per germline. CDR3 nucleotide sequence: TGTGCCAGCAGAAAACAGGGACAGAATTCACCCCTCCACTTT. The encoded protein is CASRKQGQNSPLHF. The full variable domain, rest sourced from reference TRBV2 and TRBJ1-6, is EPEVTQTPSHQVTQMGQEVILRCVPISNHLYFYWYRQILGQKVEFLVSFYNNEISEKSEIFDDQFSVERPDGSNFTLKIRSTKLEDSAMYFCASRKQGQNSPLHFGNGTRLTVT.

The chain employs TRBV12-5 and TRBJ1-1, with D unresolved. Trimming shortened V by 8 bases and J by 0 bases, and 13 bases separated the two germline ends. Germline lookup yields CDR1 LGHNT and CDR2 FRNRAP. The CDR3 covers 14 residues. The DNA for the CDR3 is TGTGCTAGTAGATCCGTTAACATGAACACTGAAGCTTTCTTT. It is translated as CASRSVNMNTEAFF.

The chain is built from TRBV6-1 and TRBJ1-2; 8 bases line up with TRBD1. Unmatched junction bases numbered 9, after V lost 3 bases and J lost 6 bases. The germline V gene encodes CDR1 MNHNS and CDR2 SASEGT. CDR3 length: 15 residues. The CDR3 region is CASSEADQTGDGYTF. The CDR3 DNA is TGTGCCAGCAGTGAGGCCGACCAGACAGGGGATGGCTACACCTTC.

The rearrangement links TRBV6-5 to TRBJ1-2; no clear D. This CDR3 is 14 amino acids long. Germline V CDR1 and CDR2: MNHEY, SVGAGI. Trimming left V 6 bases short and J 5 bases short, with 16 bases between. CDR3 region: CASRSGGLAYGYTF. The CDR3 region has the DNA TGTGCCAGCAGGTCTGGCGGGTTGGCTTATGGCTACACCTTC.